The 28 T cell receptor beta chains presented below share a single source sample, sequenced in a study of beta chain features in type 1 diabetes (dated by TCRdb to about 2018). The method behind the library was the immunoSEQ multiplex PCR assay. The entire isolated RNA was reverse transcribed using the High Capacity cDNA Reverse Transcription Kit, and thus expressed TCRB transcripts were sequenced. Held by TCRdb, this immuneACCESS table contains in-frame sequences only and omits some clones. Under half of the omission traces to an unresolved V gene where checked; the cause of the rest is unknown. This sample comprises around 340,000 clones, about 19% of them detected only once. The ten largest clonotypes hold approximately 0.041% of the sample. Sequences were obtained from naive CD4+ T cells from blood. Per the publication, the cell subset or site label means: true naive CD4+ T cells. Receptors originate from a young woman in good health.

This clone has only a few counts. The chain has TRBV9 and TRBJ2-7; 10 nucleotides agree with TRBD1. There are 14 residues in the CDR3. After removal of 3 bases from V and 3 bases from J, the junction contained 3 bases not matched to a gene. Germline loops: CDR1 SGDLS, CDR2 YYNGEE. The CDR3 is CASSAGTGDYEQYF. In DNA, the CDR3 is TGTGCCAGCAGCGCCGGGACAGGGGACTACGAGCAGTACTTC.

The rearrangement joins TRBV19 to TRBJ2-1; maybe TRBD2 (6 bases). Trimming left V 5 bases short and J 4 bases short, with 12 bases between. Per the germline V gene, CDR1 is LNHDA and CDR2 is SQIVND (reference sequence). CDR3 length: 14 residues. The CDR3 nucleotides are TGTGCCAGTAGTCCCCCGCGGGATTACAATGAGCAGTTCTTC. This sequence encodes CASSPPRDYNEQFF. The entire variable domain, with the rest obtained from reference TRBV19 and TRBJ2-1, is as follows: DGGITQSPKYLFRKEGQNVTLSCEQNLNHDAMYWYRQDPGQGLRLIYYSQIVNDFQKGDIAEGYSVSREKKESFPLTVTSAQKNPTAFYLCASSPPRDYNEQFFGPGTRLTVL.

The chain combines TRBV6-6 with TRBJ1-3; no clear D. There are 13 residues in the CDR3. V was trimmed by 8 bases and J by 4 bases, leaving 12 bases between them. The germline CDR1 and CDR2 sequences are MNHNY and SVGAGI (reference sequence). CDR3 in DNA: TGTGCCAGCGCCCCCCGGGTCGGAAACACCATATATTTT. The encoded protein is CASAPRVGNTIYF.

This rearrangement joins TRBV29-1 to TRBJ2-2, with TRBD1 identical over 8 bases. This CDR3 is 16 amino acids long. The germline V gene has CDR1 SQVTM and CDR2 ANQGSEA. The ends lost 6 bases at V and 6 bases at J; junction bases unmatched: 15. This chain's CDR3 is CSVPLESRGRPGELFF. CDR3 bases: TGCAGCGTCCCCCTGGAGAGCAGGGGGCGCCCCGGGGAGCTGTTTTTT.

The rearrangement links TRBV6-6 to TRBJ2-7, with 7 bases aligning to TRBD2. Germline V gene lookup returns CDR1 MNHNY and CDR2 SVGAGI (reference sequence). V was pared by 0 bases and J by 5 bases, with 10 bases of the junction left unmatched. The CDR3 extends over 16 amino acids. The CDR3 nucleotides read TGTGCCAGCAGTTACTCGAAAGCCCGCGGGGGTCACGAGCAGTACTTC. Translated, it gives CASSYSKARGGHEQYF.

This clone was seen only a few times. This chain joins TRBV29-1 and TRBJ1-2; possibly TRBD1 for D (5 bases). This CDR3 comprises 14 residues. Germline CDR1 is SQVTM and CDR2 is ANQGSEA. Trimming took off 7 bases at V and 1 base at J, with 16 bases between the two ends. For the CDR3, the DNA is TGCAGCGCCGATAGGCGGGGACGTAACTATGGCTACACCTTC. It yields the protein CSADRRGRNYGYTF.

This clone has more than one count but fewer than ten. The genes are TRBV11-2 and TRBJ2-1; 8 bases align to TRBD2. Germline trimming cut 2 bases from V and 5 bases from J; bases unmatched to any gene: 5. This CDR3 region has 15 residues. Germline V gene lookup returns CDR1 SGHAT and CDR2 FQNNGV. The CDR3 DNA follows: TGTGCCAGCAGCTTACGATCCGGGGGGGACAATGAGCAGTTCTTC. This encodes CASSLRSGGDNEQFF.

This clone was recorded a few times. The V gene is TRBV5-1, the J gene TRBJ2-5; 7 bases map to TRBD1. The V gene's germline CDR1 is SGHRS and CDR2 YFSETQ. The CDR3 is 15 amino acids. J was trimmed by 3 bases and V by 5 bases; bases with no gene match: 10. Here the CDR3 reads CASSLTGTVKETQYF. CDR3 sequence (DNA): TGCGCCAGCAGTTTGACCGGGACAGTCAAAGAGACCCAGTACTTC. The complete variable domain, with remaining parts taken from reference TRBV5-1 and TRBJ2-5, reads KAGVTQTPRYLIKTRGQQVTLSCSPISGHRSVSWYQQTPGQGLQFLFEYFSETQRNKGNFPGRFSGRQFSNSRSEMNVSTLELGDSALYLCASSLTGTVKETQYFGPGTRLLVL.

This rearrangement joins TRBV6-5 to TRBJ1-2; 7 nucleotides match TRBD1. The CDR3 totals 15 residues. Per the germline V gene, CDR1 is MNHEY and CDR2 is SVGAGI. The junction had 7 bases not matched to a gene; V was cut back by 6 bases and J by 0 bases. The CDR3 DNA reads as TGTGCCAGCAGCCGGGACAGAAACTCTAACTATGGCTACACCTTC. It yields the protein CASSRDRNSNYGYTF.

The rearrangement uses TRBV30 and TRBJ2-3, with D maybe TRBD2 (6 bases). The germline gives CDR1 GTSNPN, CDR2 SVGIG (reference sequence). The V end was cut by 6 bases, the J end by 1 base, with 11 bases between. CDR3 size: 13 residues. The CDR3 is CACRASGTDTQYF. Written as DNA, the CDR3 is TGTGCCTGCCGGGCTAGCGGCACAGATACGCAGTATTTT.

CDR3: CSVARDNQAHEQYF. CDR3 DNA: TGCAGCGTTGCCAGGGATAATCAGGCCCACGAGCAGTACTTC. The V call is TRBV29-1, the J call TRBJ2-7, with D perhaps TRBD1 (5 bases). Between the trimmed V and J ends, which lost 4 bases and 5 bases, there was a span of 18 bases. From germline, CDR1 is SQVTM and CDR2 ANQGSEA. This CDR3 comprises 14 residues.

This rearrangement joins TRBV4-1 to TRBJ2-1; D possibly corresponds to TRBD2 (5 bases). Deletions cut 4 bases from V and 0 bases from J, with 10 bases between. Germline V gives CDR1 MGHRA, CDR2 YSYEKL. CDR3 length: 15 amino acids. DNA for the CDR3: TGCGCCAGCAGCCGGCCCACTAGCTCCTACAATGAGCAGTTCTTC. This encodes CASSRPTSSYNEQFF.

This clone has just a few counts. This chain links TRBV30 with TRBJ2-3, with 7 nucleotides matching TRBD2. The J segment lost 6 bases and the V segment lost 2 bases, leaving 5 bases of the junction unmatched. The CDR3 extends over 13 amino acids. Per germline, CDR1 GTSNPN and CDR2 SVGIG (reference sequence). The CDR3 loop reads CAWSTLGGDTQYF. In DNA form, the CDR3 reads TGTGCCTGGAGTACACTGGGGGGGGATACGCAGTATTTT.

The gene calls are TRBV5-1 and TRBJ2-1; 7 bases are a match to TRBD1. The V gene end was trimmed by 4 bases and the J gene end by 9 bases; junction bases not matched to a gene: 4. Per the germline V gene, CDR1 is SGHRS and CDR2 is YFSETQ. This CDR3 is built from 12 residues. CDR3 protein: CASSVTGVEQFF. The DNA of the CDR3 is TGCGCCAGCAGCGTCACAGGGGTTGAGCAGTTCTTC.

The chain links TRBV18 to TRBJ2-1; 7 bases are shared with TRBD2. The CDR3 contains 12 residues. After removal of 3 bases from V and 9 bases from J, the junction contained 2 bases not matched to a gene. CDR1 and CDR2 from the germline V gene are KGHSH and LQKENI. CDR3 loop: CASSPGGIEQFF. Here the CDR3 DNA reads TGTGCCAGCTCACCGGGGGGGATTGAGCAGTTCTTC.

CDR3 DNA sequence: TGTGCCAGCAGCCCCTTCTCCTACGAGCAGTACTTC. It specifies CASSPFSYEQYF. The chain has TRBV7-9 and TRBJ2-5, with D hard to call. The DNA end is a closer match to TRBJ2-7, so the J assignment may be wrong. The CDR3 extends over 12 amino acids. CDR1 is SEHNR and CDR2 is FQNEAQ in the germline V gene (reference sequence).

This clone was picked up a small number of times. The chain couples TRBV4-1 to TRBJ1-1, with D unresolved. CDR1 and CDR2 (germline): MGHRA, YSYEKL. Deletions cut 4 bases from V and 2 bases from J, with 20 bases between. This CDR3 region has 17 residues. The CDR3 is CASSLRRVELDNTEAFF. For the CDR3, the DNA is TGCGCCAGCAGCCTTAGGAGGGTTGAGCTGGATAACACTGAAGCTTTCTTT.

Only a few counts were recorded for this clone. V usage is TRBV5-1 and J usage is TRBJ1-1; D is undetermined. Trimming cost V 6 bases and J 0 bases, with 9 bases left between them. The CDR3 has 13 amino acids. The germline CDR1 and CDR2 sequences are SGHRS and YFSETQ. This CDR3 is CASMRQMNTEAFF. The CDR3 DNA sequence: TGCGCCAGCATGAGGCAGATGAACACTGAAGCTTTCTTT.

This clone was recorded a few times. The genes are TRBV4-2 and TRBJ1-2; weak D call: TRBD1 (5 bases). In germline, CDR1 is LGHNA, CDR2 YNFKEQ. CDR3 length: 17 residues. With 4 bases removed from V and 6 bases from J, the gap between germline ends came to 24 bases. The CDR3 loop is CASSPRTRFSFVDGYTF. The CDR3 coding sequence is TGTGCCAGCAGCCCTCGGACAAGATTCAGTTTCGTAGATGGCTACACCTTC.

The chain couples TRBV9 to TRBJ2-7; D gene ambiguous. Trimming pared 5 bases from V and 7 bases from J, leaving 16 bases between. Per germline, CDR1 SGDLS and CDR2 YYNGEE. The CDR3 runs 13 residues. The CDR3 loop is CASSLARFGEQYF. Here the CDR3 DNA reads TGTGCCAGCAGTTTAGCCCGTTTCGGGGAGCAGTACTTC.

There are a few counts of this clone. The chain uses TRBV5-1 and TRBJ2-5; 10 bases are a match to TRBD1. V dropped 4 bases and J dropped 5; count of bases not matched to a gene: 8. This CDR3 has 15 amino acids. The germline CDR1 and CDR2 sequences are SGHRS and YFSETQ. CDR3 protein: CASSLRQGAMETQYF. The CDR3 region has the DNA TGCGCCAGCAGCCTGAGACAGGGGGCAATGGAGACCCAGTACTTC.

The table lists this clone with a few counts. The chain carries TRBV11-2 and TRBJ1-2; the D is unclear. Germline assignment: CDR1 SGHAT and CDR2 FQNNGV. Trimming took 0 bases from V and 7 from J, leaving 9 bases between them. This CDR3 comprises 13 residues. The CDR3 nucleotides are TGTGCCAGCAGCTTAGAGGGCCGAGCTGGCTACACCTTC. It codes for CASSLEGRAGYTF.

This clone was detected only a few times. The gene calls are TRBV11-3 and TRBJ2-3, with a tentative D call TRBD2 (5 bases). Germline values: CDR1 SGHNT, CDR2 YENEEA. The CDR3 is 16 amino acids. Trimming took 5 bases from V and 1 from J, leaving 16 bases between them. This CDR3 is CASSPRGSGGTDTQYF. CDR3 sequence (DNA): TGTGCCAGCAGCCCGCGAGGGAGCGGAGGCACAGATACGCAGTATTTT.

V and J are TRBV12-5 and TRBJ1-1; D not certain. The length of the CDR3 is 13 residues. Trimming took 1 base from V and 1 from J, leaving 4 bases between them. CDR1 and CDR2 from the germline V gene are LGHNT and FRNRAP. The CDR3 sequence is CASGLAQNTEAFF. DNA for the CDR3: TGTGCTAGTGGTTTGGCCCAGAACACTGAAGCTTTCTTT.

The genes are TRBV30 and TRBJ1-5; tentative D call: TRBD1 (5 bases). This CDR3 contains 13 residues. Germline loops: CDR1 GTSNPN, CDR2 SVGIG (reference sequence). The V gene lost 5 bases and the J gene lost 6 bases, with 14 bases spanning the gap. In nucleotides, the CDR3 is TGTGCCTGGCGGGCATCTAGGGGTCAGCCCCAGCATTTT. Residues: CAWRASRGQPQHF.

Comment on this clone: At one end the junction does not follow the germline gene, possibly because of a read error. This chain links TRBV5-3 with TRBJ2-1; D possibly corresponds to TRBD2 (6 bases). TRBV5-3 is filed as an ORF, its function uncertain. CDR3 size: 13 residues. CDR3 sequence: CACNRDSHNEQFF. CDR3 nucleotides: TGTGCCTGTAACCGGGACTCCCACAATGAGCAGTTCTTC.

In DNA, the CDR3 is TGCGCCAGCAGCCAACTAAGTAGCGGGGGGGCGAAGGATACGCAGTATTTT. Translation: CASSQLSSGGAKDTQYF. The chain carries TRBV4-3 and TRBJ2-3, with TRBD2 identical over 11 bases. The CDR3 length is 17 residues. After removal of 2 bases from V and 6 bases from J, the junction contained 10 bases not matched to a gene. Germline loops: CDR1 LGHNA, CDR2 YSLEER.

CDR3: CASRGGMTVEAFF. The CDR3 DNA follows: TGTGCCAGCAGGGGGGGAATGACGGTTGAAGCTTTCTTT. The V gene is TRBV2, the J gene TRBJ1-1, with D perhaps TRBD1 (5 bases). This CDR3 spans 13 amino acids. Germline CDR1 and CDR2: SNHLY and FYNNEI. The V end lost 6 bases, the J end lost 7 bases, and 15 bases lay between the germline ends.